Described below is a single T cell receptor (beta chain) sequence and its context. Only in-frame clones appear in the TCRdb table, and some are missing; sequencing was by immunoSEQ multiplex PCR. Of under 15,000 clones in the sample, over 85% were seen once. The data were taken from a study of technical replicates of blood from a few donors. V lost 4 bases and J lost 2; bases outside the gene matches: 7. This CDR3 has 16 amino acids. CDR1 is SGHKS and CDR2 is YYEKEE in the germline V gene (reference sequence). The TCR comes from a human donor in good health. The chain combines TRBV5-5 with TRBJ2-7; 12 nucleotides match TRBD2. The sequencing input was PBMCs. CDR3 in amino acids: CASSRGLAGSTYEQYF. The CDR3 bases are TGTGCCAGCAGCCGGGGACTAGCGGGTTCCACCTACGAGCAGTACTTC.